The clone carrying this TCR beta chain was counted ten times or more. The antigen remains unidentified. RNA transcripts gave rise to amplified TCR beta CDR3 regions. RT-PCR in the first round (using the HTBI primer set) targeted the TCR CDR3. TCRdb redid the calling of the multiplex PCR reads with MiXCR, one entry per CDR3 protein. The sample contains about 210,000 distinct CDR3 sequences, 15% to 20% of which appear only once. This sample was taken from a study of T cells in Graves' hyperthyroidism and ophthalmopathy. Study information: Pretreatment peripheral blood was obtained at initial diagnosis. Study-wide findings and caveats: Blood also showed most of the thyroid clonotypes that were expanded above 0.001.

J was trimmed by 4 bases and V by 6 bases; bases with no gene match: 12. CDR1 and CDR2 (germline): MNHNS, SASEGT. The CDR3 is 16 residues long. Each patient was aged 18 to 65 and had newly diagnosed hyperthyroidism of under 2 months' duration. Sequencing was done on a sample of blood. The sequence derives from a man between 45 and 60 years old with Graves' hyperthyroidism. This sequence joins TRBV6-1 and TRBJ1-2; 9 bases are a match to TRBD1. CDR3: CASSRKPGQGLYGYTF. In DNA form, the CDR3 reads TGTGCCAGCAGCCGAAAACCGGGACAGGGCCTCTATGGCTACACCTTC.